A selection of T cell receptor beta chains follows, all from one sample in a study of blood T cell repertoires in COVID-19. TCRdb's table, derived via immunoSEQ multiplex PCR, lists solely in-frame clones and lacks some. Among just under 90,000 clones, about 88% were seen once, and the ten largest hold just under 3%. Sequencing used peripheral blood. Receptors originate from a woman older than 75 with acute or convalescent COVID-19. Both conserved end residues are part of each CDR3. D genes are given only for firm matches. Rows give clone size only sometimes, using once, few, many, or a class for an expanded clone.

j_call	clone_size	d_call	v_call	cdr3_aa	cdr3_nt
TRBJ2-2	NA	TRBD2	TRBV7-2	CASSFEAGVAGELFF	TGTGCCAGCAGCTTCGAAGCGGGAGTGGCCGGGGAGCTGTTTTTT
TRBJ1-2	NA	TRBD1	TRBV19	CASSKGLRGDYGYTF	TGTGCCAGTAGTAAGGGTCTCAGGGGGGACTATGGCTACACCTTC
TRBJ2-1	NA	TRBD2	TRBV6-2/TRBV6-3	CASSLLAGGYNEQFF	TGTGCCAGCAGCCTCCTAGCGGGGGGATACAATGAGCAGTTCTTC
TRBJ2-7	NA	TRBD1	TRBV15	CATSLGQGVNEQYF	TGTGCCACCAGCCTGGGACAGGGGGTCAACGAGCAGTACTTC
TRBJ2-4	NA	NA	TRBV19	CASSKTAGNIQYF	TGTGCCAGTAGTAAGACAGCAGGAAACATTCAGTACTTC
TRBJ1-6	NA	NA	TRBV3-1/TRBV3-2	CASSQEGHRVGSPLHF	TGTGCCAGCAGCCAAGAAGGGCACAGGGTCGGTTCACCCCTCCACTTT
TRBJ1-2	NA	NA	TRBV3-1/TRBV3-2	CASSFLQDHGYTF	TGTGCCAGCAGCTTTTTACAGGACCATGGCTACACCTTC
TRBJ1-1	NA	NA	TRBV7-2	CASSLGVTGYHAFF	TGTGCCAGCAGCTTAGGAGTGACAGGTTACCACGCTTTCTTT
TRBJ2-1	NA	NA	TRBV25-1	CASSEFGLRGYNEQFF	TGTGCCAGCAGTGAATTCGGGCTCAGGGGCTACAATGAGCAGTTCTTC
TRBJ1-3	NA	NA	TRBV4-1	CASSSTGSTGNTIYF	TGCGCCAGCAGCTCGACAGGTAGTACAGGAAACACCATATATTTT
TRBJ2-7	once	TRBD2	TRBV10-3	CAISDAGGVYEQYF	TGTGCCATCAGTGATGCGGGAGGGGTATACGAGCAGTACTTC
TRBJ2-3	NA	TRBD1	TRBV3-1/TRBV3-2	CASRAGTGGAAQYF	TGTGCCAGCAGGGCCGGGACAGGGGGCGCGGCGCAGTATTTT
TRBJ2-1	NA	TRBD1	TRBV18	CASSLSPSPTPRDRGYNEQFF	TGTGCCAGCTCACTTTCCCCCTCCCCAACACCTAGGGACAGGGGCTACAATGAGCAGTTCTTC
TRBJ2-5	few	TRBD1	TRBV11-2	CASSLDRDQETQYF	TGTGCCAGTTCCCTCGACAGGGACCAAGAGACCCAGTACTTC
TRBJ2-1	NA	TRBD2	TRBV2	CASSWLAGYNEQFF	TGTGCCAGCAGTTGGCTAGCGGGCTACAATGAGCAGTTCTTC
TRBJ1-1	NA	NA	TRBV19	CASSYAMNTEAFF	TGTGCCAGTAGCTACGCCATGAACACTGAAGCTTTCTTT
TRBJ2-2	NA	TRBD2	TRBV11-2	CASSSGTSGSSYTGELFF	TGTGCCAGCAGCTCCGGGACTAGCGGGAGCAGTTACACCGGGGAGCTGTTTTTT
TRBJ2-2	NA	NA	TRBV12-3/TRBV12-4	CASSLMETGELFF	TGTGCCAGCAGTTTGATGGAGACCGGGGAGCTGTTTTTT
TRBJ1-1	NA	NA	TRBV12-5	CASGLVQQNTEAFF	TGTGCTAGTGGTTTGGTACAACAGAACACTGAAGCTTTCTTT
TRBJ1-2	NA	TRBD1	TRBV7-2	CASSTRTGGYGYTF	TGTGCCAGCAGCACAAGGACAGGGGGCTATGGCTACACCTTC
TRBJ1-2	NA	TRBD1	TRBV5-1	CASSSGQGLDGYTF	TGCGCCAGCAGTTCAGGACAGGGCCTGGATGGCTACACCTTC
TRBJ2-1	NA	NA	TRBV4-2	CASSQERGLEQFF	TGTGCCAGCAGCCAAGAAAGAGGGCTTGAGCAGTTCTTC
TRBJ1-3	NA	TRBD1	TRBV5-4	CASSQGQRFSGNTIYF	TGTGCCAGCAGTCAGGGACAGCGGTTCTCTGGAAACACCATATATTTT
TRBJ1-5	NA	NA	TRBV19	CASSREGGYQPQHF	TGTGCCAGTAGTCGTGAGGGGGGGTATCAGCCCCAGCATTTT
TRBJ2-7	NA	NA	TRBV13	CASSLESTYEQYF	TGTGCCAGCAGCTTGGAGTCTACATACGAGCAGTACTTC
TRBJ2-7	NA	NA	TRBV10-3	CAVRGERPDEYEQYF	TGTGCCGTCAGGGGAGAGCGACCGGATGAATACGAGCAGTACTTC
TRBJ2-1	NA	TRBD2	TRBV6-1	CASSDTSGSAHNEQFF	TGTGCCAGCAGTGATACTAGCGGGAGCGCCCACAATGAGCAGTTCTTC
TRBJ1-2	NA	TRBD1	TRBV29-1	CSVEATGVSGYTF	TGCAGCGTTGAAGCAACAGGGGTCTCTGGCTACACCTTC
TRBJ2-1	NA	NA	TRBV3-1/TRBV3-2	CASSQLRDSRVEQFF	TGTGCCAGCAGCCAACTCCGGGACTCCCGCGTTGAGCAGTTCTTC
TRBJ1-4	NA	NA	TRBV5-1	CASSAQGNFATNEKLFF	TGCGCCAGCAGCGCACAGGGTAACTTTGCAACTAATGAAAAACTGTTTTTT
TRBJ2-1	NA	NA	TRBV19	CASSIGGGFGYNEQFF	TGTGCCAGTAGTATAGGAGGAGGTTTCGGCTACAATGAGCAGTTCTTC
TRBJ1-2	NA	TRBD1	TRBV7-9	CASSRDRAPFNYGYTF	TGTGCCAGCAGCCGGGACAGGGCTCCCTTTAACTATGGCTACACCTTC
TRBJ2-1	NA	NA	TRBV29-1	CSVAQANYYNEQFF	TGCAGCGTTGCTCAAGCGAACTACTACAATGAGCAGTTCTTC
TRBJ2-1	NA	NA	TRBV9	CASSVGGDNNEQFF	TGTGCCAGCAGCGTAGGAGGCGATAACAATGAGCAGTTCTTC
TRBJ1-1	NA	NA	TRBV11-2	CASSPNTEAFF	TGTGCCAGCAGCCCTAACACTGAAGCTTTCTTT
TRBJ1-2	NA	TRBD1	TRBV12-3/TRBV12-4	CASSTGQGYGYTF	TGTGCCAGCAGTACGGGACAGGGCTATGGCTACACCTTC
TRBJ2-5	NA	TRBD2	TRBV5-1	CASSSGLAGAQETQYF	TGCGCCAGCAGCTCGGGACTAGCGGGGGCCCAAGAGACCCAGTACTTC
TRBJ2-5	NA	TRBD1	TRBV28	CASSLDRVQETQYF	TGTGCCAGCAGTTTAGACAGGGTCCAAGAGACCCAGTACTTC
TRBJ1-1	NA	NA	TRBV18	CASSPGGNTEAFF	TGTGCCAGCTCACCAGGGGGCAACACTGAAGCTTTCTTT
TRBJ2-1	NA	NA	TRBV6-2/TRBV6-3	CASSYSVLGGGPYNEQFF	TGTGCCAGCAGTTACTCGGTTTTAGGGGGAGGGCCATACAATGAGCAGTTCTTC
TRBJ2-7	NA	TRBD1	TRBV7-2	CASSLGPGTGNYLDF	TGTGCCAGCAGCTTAGGCCCCGGGACAGGTAATTATCTGGACTTC
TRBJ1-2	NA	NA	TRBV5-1	CASRTANINYGYTF	TGCGCCAGTCGGACAGCAAATATTAACTATGGCTACACCTTC
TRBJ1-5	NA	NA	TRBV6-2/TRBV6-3	CASSPSKRPQHF	TGTGCCAGCAGCCCTTCGAAGCGGCCCCAGCATTTT